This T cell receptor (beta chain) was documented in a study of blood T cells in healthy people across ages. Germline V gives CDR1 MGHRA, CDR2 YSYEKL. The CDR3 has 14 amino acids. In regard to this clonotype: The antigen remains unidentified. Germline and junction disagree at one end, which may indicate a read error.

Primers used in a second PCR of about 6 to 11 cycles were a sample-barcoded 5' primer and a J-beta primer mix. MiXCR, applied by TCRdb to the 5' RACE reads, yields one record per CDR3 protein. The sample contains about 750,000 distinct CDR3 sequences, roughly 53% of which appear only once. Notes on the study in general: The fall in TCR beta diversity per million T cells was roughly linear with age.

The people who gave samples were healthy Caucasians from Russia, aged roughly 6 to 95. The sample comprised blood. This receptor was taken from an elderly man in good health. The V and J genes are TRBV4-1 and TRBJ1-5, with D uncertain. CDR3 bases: TGCGCCAGCAGTCAAGATCCGGGGAATCAGCCCCAGCATTTT. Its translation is CASSQDPGNQPQHF.